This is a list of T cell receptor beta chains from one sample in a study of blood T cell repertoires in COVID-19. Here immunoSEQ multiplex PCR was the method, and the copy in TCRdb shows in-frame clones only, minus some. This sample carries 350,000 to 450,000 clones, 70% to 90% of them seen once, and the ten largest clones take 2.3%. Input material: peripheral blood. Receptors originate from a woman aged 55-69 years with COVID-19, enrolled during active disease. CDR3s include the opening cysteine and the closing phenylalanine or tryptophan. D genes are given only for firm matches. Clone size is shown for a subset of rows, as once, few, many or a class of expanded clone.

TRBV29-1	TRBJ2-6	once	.	CSVAVDSGANVLTF	TGCAGCGTGGCAGTCGACTCTGGGGCCAACGTCCTGACTTTC
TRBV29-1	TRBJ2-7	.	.	CSVARHDYYEQYF	TGCAGCGTTGCGCGGCATGACTACTACGAGCAGTACTTC
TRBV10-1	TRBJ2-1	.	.	CASSEASPSSYNEQFF	TGCGCCAGCAGTGAGGCTAGCCCGAGCTCCTACAATGAGCAGTTCTTC
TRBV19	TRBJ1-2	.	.	CASSIGTGTNYGYTF	TGTGCCAGTAGTATAGGGACGGGGACTAACTATGGCTACACCTTC
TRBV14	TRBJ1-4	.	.	CASSQDQGGLVEKLFF	TGTGCCAGCAGCCAAGATCAGGGCGGCCTGGTTGAAAAACTGTTTTTT
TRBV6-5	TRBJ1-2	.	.	CASSYSGDSRYGYTF	TGTGCCAGCAGTTACTCTGGAGATTCGCGCTATGGCTACACCTTC
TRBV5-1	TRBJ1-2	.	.	CASSIQANNYGYTF	TGCGCCAGCAGCATACAGGCGAATAACTATGGCTACACCTTC
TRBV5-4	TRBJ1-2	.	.	CASSQDRSNYGYTF	TGTGCCAGCAGCCAAGACAGGAGTAACTATGGCTACACCTTC
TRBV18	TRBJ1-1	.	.	CASSPQEANTEAFF	TGTGCCAGCTCACCACAGGAGGCGAACACTGAAGCTTTCTTT
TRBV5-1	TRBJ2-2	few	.	CASSLGAYTGELFF	TGCGCCAGCAGCTTGGGGGCATACACCGGGGAGCTGTTTTTT
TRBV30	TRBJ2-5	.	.	CAWSVDSPPETQYF	TGTGCCTGGAGTGTGGACAGTCCTCCGGAGACCCAGTACTTC
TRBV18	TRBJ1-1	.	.	CASSPNSGIRGGAFF	TGTGCCAGCTCACCGAACTCCGGGATCCGGGGAGGAGCTTTCTTT
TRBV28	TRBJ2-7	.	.	CASSFQQGPSNEQYF	TGTGCCAGCAGTTTTCAGCAGGGGCCATCTAACGAGCAGTACTTC
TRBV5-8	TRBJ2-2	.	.	CASSFIRGAYGELFF	TGTGCCAGCAGCTTTATCCGGGGGGCTTACGGGGAGCTGTTTTTT
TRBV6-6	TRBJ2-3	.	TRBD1	CASSLRAGGVNTQYF	TGTGCCAGCAGTTTGAGGGCAGGGGGCGTGAATACGCAGTATTTT
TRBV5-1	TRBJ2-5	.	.	CASSFTSQETQYF	TGCGCCAGCAGCTTTACTAGTCAAGAGACCCAGTACTTC
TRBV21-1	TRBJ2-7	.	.	CASSKAHRDRDEQYF	TGTGCCAGCAGCAAAGCGCACCGGGACAGGGACGAGCAGTACTTC
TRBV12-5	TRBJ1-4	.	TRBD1	CASGLGQGAQPTNEKLFF	TGTGCTAGTGGTTTGGGCCAGGGGGCCCAGCCAACTAATGAAAAACTGTTTTTT
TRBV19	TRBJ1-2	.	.	CASTSGGSYGYTF	TGTGCCAGTACCTCCGGGGGAAGCTATGGCTACACCTTC
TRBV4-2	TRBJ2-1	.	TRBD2	CASSQDSQRGAGNEQFF	TGTGCCAGCAGCCAAGATAGTCAGCGGGGGGCGGGCAATGAGCAGTTCTTC